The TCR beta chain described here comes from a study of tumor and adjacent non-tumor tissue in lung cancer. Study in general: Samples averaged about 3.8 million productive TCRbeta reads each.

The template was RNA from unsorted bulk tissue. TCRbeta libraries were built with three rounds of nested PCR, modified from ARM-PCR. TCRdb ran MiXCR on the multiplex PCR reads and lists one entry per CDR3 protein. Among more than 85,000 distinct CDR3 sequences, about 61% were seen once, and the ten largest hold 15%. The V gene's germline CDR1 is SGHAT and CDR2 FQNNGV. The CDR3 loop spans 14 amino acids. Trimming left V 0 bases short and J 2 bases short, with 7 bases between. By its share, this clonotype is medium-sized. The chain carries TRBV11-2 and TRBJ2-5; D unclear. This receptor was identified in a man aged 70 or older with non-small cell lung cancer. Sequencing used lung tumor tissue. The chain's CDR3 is CASSLDSQQETQYF. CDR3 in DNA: TGTGCCAGCAGCTTAGATTCCCAGCAAGAGACCCAGTACTTC. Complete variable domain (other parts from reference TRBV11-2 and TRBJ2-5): EAGVAQSPRYKIIEKRQSVAFWCNPISGHATLYWYQQILGQGPKLLIQFQNNGVVDDSQLPKDRFSAERLKGVDSTLKIQPAKLEDSAVYLCASSLDSQQETQYFGPGTRLLVL.